These 13 T cell receptor beta chains share one sample of origin, sequenced in a study of shared clonotypes between healthy human individuals. Assay: immunoSEQ multiplex PCR; the TCRdb copy retains only in-frame clones and omits some. Here the sample spans 980,000 or so clones, about 80% being singletons. Sequencing was done on a sample of memory CD4+ T cells sorted from blood. As for subset: CD45RA-negative fraction. These receptors all come from a man aged 18 to 29 in good health.

The V call is TRBV5-1, the J call TRBJ2-1; 10 bases agree with TRBD1. The CDR3 totals 15 residues. The J segment lost 5 bases and the V segment lost 4 bases, leaving 6 bases of the junction unmatched. Looked up from germline, CDR1 is SGHRS and CDR2 is YFSETQ. The CDR3 is CASSPRTGGNNEQFF. In DNA form, the CDR3 reads TGCGCCAGCAGCCCACGGACAGGGGGTAACAATGAGCAGTTCTTC.

The CDR3 sequence: CASSEEYGGGGYGYTF. CDR3 in DNA: TGTGCCAGCAGTGAAGAGTACGGAGGAGGTGGCTATGGCTACACCTTC. J is TRBJ1-2 and V is TRBV6-1; no clear D. The germline V gene encodes CDR1 MNHNS and CDR2 SASEGT. Trimming cost V 1 base and J 4 bases, with 16 bases left between them. The CDR3 is 16 residues long.

This clone has a handful of counts. This chain uses TRBV30 with TRBJ2-3, with a possible D match to TRBD2 (7 bases). V was trimmed by 5 bases and J by 10 bases, leaving 16 bases between them. The germline V gene has CDR1 GTSNPN and CDR2 SVGIG (reference sequence). The CDR3 has 12 residues. This CDR3 is CAWGGAGVAQYF. CDR3 bases: TGTGCCTGGGGGGGCGCGGGGGTAGCGCAGTATTTT.

V usage is TRBV12-5 and J usage is TRBJ2-3, with 7 bases aligning to TRBD2. Germline lookup yields CDR1 LGHNT and CDR2 FRNRAP. The CDR3 runs to 16 residues. Trimming took 1 base from V and 2 from J; bases not matched to a gene: 6. The CDR3 region has the DNA TGTGCTAGTGGTTTGGATCCCAGCGGGAACACAGATACGCAGTATTTT. Translated: CASGLDPSGNTDTQYF.

The chain has TRBV6-1 and TRBJ2-5; D is uncertain. Germline lookup yields CDR1 MNHNS and CDR2 SASEGT. There are 14 residues in the CDR3. Trimming took 1 base from V and 7 from J, leaving 13 bases between them. CDR3 protein: CASSEVVSSGTQYF. Written as DNA, the CDR3 is TGTGCCAGCAGTGAAGTTGTTAGCAGTGGGACCCAGTACTTC.

On this clone: This CDR3 is also generated by other DNA sequences in the sample. The chain is built from TRBV19 and TRBJ2-2, with 7 bases aligning to TRBD1. CDR3 length equals 15 residues. Germline CDR1 and CDR2: LNHDA and SQIVND (reference sequence). J gave up 1 base and V 1 base, and 0 bases lay outside the gene matches. The CDR3 here is CASSIGTGNTGELFF. The CDR3 DNA is TGTGCCAGTAGTATAGGGACAGGGAACACCGGGGAGCTGTTTTTT.

The V call is TRBV5-6, the J call TRBJ1-3; D call uncertain. Per germline, CDR1 SGHDT and CDR2 YYEEEE. This CDR3 has 11 amino acids. V was cut by 2 bases and J by 8 bases, with 5 bases left in between. CDR3 sequence reads: CASSFRDTIYF. In DNA, the CDR3 is TGTGCCAGCAGCTTCCGGGACACCATATATTTT.

V and J are TRBV9 and TRBJ2-3; TRBD2 matches 8 bases. V gave up 4 bases and J gave up 6 bases; unmatched junction bases: 7. CDR1 is SGDLS, CDR2 YYNGEE, per germline. The CDR3 extends over 14 amino acids. As DNA, the CDR3 is TGTGCCAGCAGCATCGGGGGGGCCAGGGATACGCAGTATTTT. It codes for CASSIGGARDTQYF.

J is TRBJ2-7 and V is TRBV19; tentatively, D is TRBD2 (5 bases). CDR1 is LNHDA, CDR2 SQIVND, per germline (reference sequence). Trimming pared 10 bases from V and 4 bases from J, leaving 20 bases between. CDR3 length: 14 residues. The CDR3 region is CATQQSAGSYEQYF. CDR3 nucleotides: TGTGCCACCCAACAGTCGGCGGGTAGTTACGAGCAGTACTTC.

Regarding this clone: The same CDR3 arises from other DNA sequences in this sample as well. V usage is TRBV5-1 and J usage is TRBJ2-5, with D unresolved. Trimming pared 3 bases from V and 2 bases from J, leaving 8 bases between. The CDR3 consists of 13 residues. Germline V lookup: CDR1 SGHRS, CDR2 YFSETQ. The CDR3 DNA is TGCGCCAGCAGCTCACATGGACAAGAGACCCAGTACTTC. Translated, it gives CASSSHGQETQYF.

This clone was counted a few times. This sequence joins TRBV29-1 and TRBJ2-5; weak D call: TRBD2 (6 bases). Germline-derived CDR1 and CDR2 are SQVTM and ANQGSEA. The CDR3 is 13 amino acids. Between the trimmed V and J ends, which lost 0 bases and 7 bases, there was a span of 12 bases. The CDR3, as DNA: TGCAGCGTTGAAGAGCGCGGGGCGGGGACCCAGTACTTC. Its translation is CSVEERGAGTQYF.

The V call is TRBV21-1, the J call TRBJ2-1; TRBD2, as called in the table, went unchecked against the DNA. TRBV21-1 counts as a pseudogene. This CDR3 region has 16 residues. The CDR3 here is CASSKVTSGGFNEQFF. In DNA form, the CDR3 reads TGTGCCAGCAGCAAAGTAACGAGCGGGGGTTTCAATGAGCAGTTCTTC.

In this sample, this clone turned up once. V usage is TRBV11-2 and J usage is TRBJ2-3; D is undetermined. Germline loops: CDR1 SGHAT, CDR2 FQNNGV. This CDR3 spans 16 amino acids. Trimming left V 5 bases short and J 0 bases short, with 15 bases between. DNA for the CDR3: TGTGCCAGCAGCCCCTTCGGTGGCTCTAGCACAGATACGCAGTATTTT. It is translated as CASSPFGGSSTDTQYF.